This T cell receptor (beta chain) was recorded in a study of cytomegalovirus exposure and HLA in healthy donors. Study-level background: Out of about 180 million T cells, an earlier analysis found roughly 100 million unique TCR beta sequences in total. Overall study findings and caveats: Sequencing likely produced, as an artifact, a cluster of highly shared sequence variants. Specificity for CMV antigens was confirmed in vitro for a few of the CMV-associated chains.

The V gene's germline CDR1 is MNHEY and CDR2 SVGAGI. The CDR3 contains 16 residues. The V end was cut by 1 base, the J end by 4 bases, with 16 bases between. Unrecorded immune exposure was likely among donors, who were nominally healthy when sampled. Amplification used 60 Vbeta primers and 13 Jbeta primers. Here immunoSEQ multiplex PCR was the method, and the copy in TCRdb shows in-frame clones only, minus some. The sample records roughly 110,000 clones, roughly 82% being singletons. About this clone itself: Its antigen is unknown.

V usage is TRBV6-5 and J usage is TRBJ1-2, with D possibly matching TRBD1 (6 bases). The sequenced sample was PBMCs. This TCR was recovered from a young man in good health and CMV-seropositive. CDR3 nucleotide sequence: TGTGCCAGCAGTTACTACTCAGGGGTGGTGGGCTATGGCTACACCTTC. Amino acids: CASSYYSGVVGYGYTF.